This T cell receptor (beta chain) derives from a study of blood T cell repertoires in COVID-19. Study in general: The study drew acute and convalescent COVID-19 samples from the United States, Italy and Spain. The analysed material was cDNA or gDNA that came from T cells, B-cell-depleted T cells, or PBMCs.

The germline V gene encodes CDR1 SGHAT and CDR2 FQNNGV. Trimming left V 1 base short and J 3 bases short, with 16 bases between. This CDR3 has 16 residues. Authors' analysis steps: Estimated nucleated cell counts came from reference gene primer amplification. Libraries were prepared by immunoSEQ multiplex PCR; TCRdb keeps only in-frame clonotypes and omits some of them. That table furnishes V, J and clone size, whereas the DNA furnished D and trimming. This sample yields more than 110,000 clones, of which 85% are seen a single time; around 2.9% belongs to the top ten. The receptor was derived from a man in his fifties with acute or convalescent COVID-19. V usage is TRBV11-2 and J usage is TRBJ2-7; D remains ambiguous. The sequenced material came from peripheral blood. Here the CDR3 reads CASSLGAFSSVYEQYF. The DNA for the CDR3 is TGTGCCAGCAGCTTAGGGGCCTTCTCATCAGTCTACGAGCAGTACTTC.